This record concerns one T cell receptor (beta chain) sequence. Trimming cost V 4 bases and J 1 base; bases outside gene matches: 2. Germline CDR1 and CDR2: SGHVS and FQNEAQ. The CDR3 sequence is 14 residues long. The data were taken from a study of T cell changes during pregnancy in multiple sclerosis. Profiling relied on immunoSEQ multiplex PCR, and the TCRdb table lists in-frame clones only, not all of them. The data show about 92,000 clones, with almost 95% seen just once and less than 2.5% held by the top ten. The specimen was peripheral blood, collected in the third trimester of pregnancy. The gene calls are TRBV7-8 and TRBJ1-1; 8 bases map to TRBD1. The receptor was isolated from a female donor with multiple sclerosis, enrolled in a pregnancy study. This CDR3 reads CASSSQGANTEAFF. As DNA, the CDR3 is TGTGCCAGCAGCTCCCAGGGGGCGAACACTGAAGCTTTCTTT.